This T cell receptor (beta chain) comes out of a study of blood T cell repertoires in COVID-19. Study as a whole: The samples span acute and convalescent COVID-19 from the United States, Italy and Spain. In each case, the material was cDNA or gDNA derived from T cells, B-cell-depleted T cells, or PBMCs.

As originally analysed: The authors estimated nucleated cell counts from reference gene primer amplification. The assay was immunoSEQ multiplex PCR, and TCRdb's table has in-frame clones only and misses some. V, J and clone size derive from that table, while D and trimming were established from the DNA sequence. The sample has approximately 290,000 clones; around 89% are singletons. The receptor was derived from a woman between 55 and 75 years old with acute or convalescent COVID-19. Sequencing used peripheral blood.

CDR3 DNA: TGTGCCAGCAGTTACTCGATAGCGGGGGATAACGAGCAGTACTTC. It encodes CASSYSIAGDNEQYF. The rearrangement links TRBV6-5 to TRBJ2-7, with 9 bases identical to TRBD2. Germline lookup yields CDR1 MNHEY and CDR2 SVGAGI. The CDR3 extends over 15 amino acids. The J segment lost 5 bases and the V segment lost 0 bases, leaving 5 bases of the junction unmatched.